The present T cell receptor (beta chain) was sequenced within a study of blood T cells in healthy people across ages (dated by TCRdb to between 2014 and 2017). About the study as a whole: In model experiments, roughly one uniquely barcoded TCR beta cDNA molecule per two T cells was captured by template switching. Using the same blood draw, the study looked at two additional independent replicas of 1 million unique cDNA reads for two donors, one aged 18 to 30 and the other aged 80 or older. To avoid experimental bias, donors of different ages were distributed randomly across sequencing lanes. Donors were grouped into four age groups: young (average about 15 years), middle-aged (roughly 40), aged (around 62) and long-lived (just over 80). Using deep sequencing normalized with unique cDNA molecular identifiers, the study measured how TCR beta repertoire diversity changes with age. The investigation overall reported the following: There was a strong correlation between observed TCR beta diversity and the percentage of naive T cells measured by flow cytometry. Conclusive comparison of naive and antigen-experienced compartments was prevented by the profiling of bulk unsorted PBMCs. The CMV infection status of donors was not known, potentially confounding age-related changes in expanded clonotypes. As age increased, observed TCR beta diversity per million T cells dropped in a roughly linear way, and a significant reduction was already evident by age 40. Estimates of total diversity from one million sequenced T cells were regarded as lower bounds and underestimates. Compared with the aged group, more naive CD4+ T cells, fewer expanded clones and increased TCR diversity were shown by the long-lived group, suggesting age selection.

The library was prepared using 5' RACE. Sequencing took place on an Illumina HiSeq 2500. A second PCR of about 7 to 12 cycles was performed with a sample-barcoded 5' primer and a J-beta primer mix. Each TCR beta cDNA molecule received a unique molecular identifier from a template-switch 5' adaptor carrying 12 random nucleotides. Each sample yielded at least 2.5 million CDR3-containing paired-end reads. The Mint cDNA synthesis kit, primed by a TRBC-specific oligonucleotide, was used to synthesize first-strand cDNA from all RNA. Following uracil-DNA glycosylase treatment, a first 18-cycle PCR with universal primers M1SS and BC2_uni_R was performed on all cDNA. Processing in the source paper ran as follows. Normalization of each sample was performed by random selection of 1 million high-quality reads, each carrying a distinct molecular identifier. Reads with shared molecular identifiers were discarded instead of being binned into consensus sequences. CDR3 identification, clonotype clustering and error correction used MiTCR with a Q25 quality threshold and the strictest error-elimination algorithm. A nonparametric unseen species model using Euler transformation provided a lower-bound estimate of total TCR beta diversity. TCRdb trimmed the raw reads at Q25, called clones with MiXCR and kept productive beta chains. Identical CDR3 protein sequences are pooled into one entry, listed with their most common genes and DNA. V and J calls and clone size were set by TCRdb, not the authors. The sample table shows 590,000 or so distinct CDR3 sequences, and approximately 30% are seen once. 15% to 18% of the sample is held by the ten biggest clonotypes.

The CDR3 spans 13 residues, from the cysteine through the phenylalanine. Only the CDR3 portion is preserved as DNA: 39 bases, with reading frame beginning at the first base. Per the germline V gene (reference sequence), DFQATT is the CDR1 and SNEGSKA is the CDR2. V loses 6 bases of germline sequence and J loses 2 bases, and the interval between the two ends is 14 bases. Comments on this clonotype: Its antigen is still unknown. A much larger clone sits a single nucleotide away, making a read error possible.

Systemically healthy Caucasian individuals from Russia, approximately 39 in total and aged roughly 6 to 90 years, were included as donors. Each donor gave 8 to 10 milliliters of peripheral blood, collected into EDTA-treated Vacutainer tubes. Ficoll-Paque density-gradient centrifugation was used to isolate PBMCs, with at least 6.5 million obtained per sample. Trizol reagent was used to extract total RNA from PBMCs, with at least 5.5 micrograms per sample. For every donor, an aliquot of PBMCs went through flow cytometry to measure the percentages of naive CD45RAhigh/CD27high T cells. The TCR originated in a woman of 80 years or more in good health. Recombination linked TRBV20-1 to TRBJ2-7; the D region possibly corresponds to TRBD1 (6 bases align). The sequenced sample consisted of blood. The DNA sequence follows: TGCAGTGCAGATAGACAGGCGCCCTACGAGCAGTACTTC. Translated, it gives CSADRQAPYEQYF.